This entry features one T cell receptor beta chain sequence. The CDR3 consists of 15 residues. The V and J ends lost 2 bases and 6 bases, in that order; junction bases with no gene match: 6. Germline assignment: CDR1 ENHRY and CDR2 SYGVKD. The data were obtained in a study of blood T cell repertoires in COVID-19. Symptom resolution, clearance, or two negative PCRs marked the recovered donors of Cohort 3. Libraries were prepared by immunoSEQ multiplex PCR; TCRdb keeps only in-frame clonotypes and omits some of them. This table has some 150,000 clones, approximately 80% appearing once. The sample was PBMCs or T cells enriched from blood (not recorded which). The chain joins TRBV10-3 to TRBJ2-2; 7 bases match TRBD1. This TCR came from a woman between 40 and 55 years old who had recovered from COVID-19. The CDR3 reads CAISESRQGAGELFF. CDR3 nucleotides: TGTGCCATCAGTGAGAGTCGGCAGGGGGCCGGGGAGCTGTTTTTT.